This T cell receptor (beta chain) was observed in a study of shared clonotypes between healthy human individuals (TCRdb year 2020). Regarding the research as a whole: A few men and two women, aged 18 to 49 years, made up the cohort. To estimate repertoire size and how much clonotypes are shared between individuals, the study performed deep sequencing of blood TCR repertoires from roughly five healthy adults. Each donor's leukapheresis produced roughly between roughly 0.85 and 10 billion PBMCs. Libraries were prepared and TCR repertoires were sequenced by different laboratories using diverse techniques, in order to increase sequencing depth and limit assay-specific biases. For each donor, CD4 naive and CD4 memory were each given three plates, CD8 naive was given two plates, and CD8 memory was given one plate.

Overall results and qualifications from the work: Sampling was limited to blood, and TCR repertoires in tissue likely differ from TCR repertoires in blood. Pairwise subsampling indicated that sequencing depth was expected to affect the degree of clonotype sharing among donors. Because the study included a small number of donors, the genetic and exposure-history diversity represented was limited. Sharing across several donors was observed for approximately 5% of naive CD4, over 3% of naive CD8, roughly 2.3% of memory CD4, and about 0.4% of memory CD8 clonotypes. Incomplete sequencing was indicated by rarefaction of sorted-subset datasets, despite the large sequencing depth. Higher generation probabilities were observed for clonotypes shared by all four sorted-subset donors than for non-shared clonotypes. Naive subsets generally had larger estimated clonotype richness than memory subsets did.

A note on this clone: Its cognate antigen has yet to be identified. Nothing much larger sits one base from this clone, and base qualities are not available.

Using the deep immunoSEQ assay, TCR CDR3 regions were amplified from genomic DNA by multiplex PCR. Extracted genomic DNA from each cell subset was distributed evenly across all wells of several immunoSEQ 96-well plates, and each plate was treated as a replicate. Each replicate PCR for sorted subsets received about 210 ng genomic DNA, equal to about 30,000 T cell genomes. Purified libraries were measured with a Qubit 3.0 fluorometer, size-checked on a Bioanalyzer 2100, and measured again with the KAPA Library Quantification kit. A separate single-read 150-cycle Illumina NextSeq 550 flow cell was used to sequence each immunoSEQ 96-well plate. Under the source paper's analysis protocol: Because the immunoSEQ output held only junctional sequences and lacked quality scores, the filtering could not match the filtering applied to full-length reads. Sequences were annotated with PyIR, a Python wrapper for IgBLAST v1.9, and V/J genes and CDR3 were assigned using IMGT germline references. Reads were filtered out if the reads had weak V/J assignments (E-value above 1e-6), no CDR3, stop codons, out-of-frame junctions, or ambiguous translated residues. V3J clonotypes were defined by identical inferred V gene, J gene, and CDR3 amino acid sequence. Percentage overlap between repertoires was computed as shared unique clonotypes divided by the size of the smaller repertoire. Three approaches were used to assess repertoire richness: RTK rarefaction, the Chao1 estimator, and Recon v2.1 estimates of unobserved clonotypes. OLGA was used to compute generation probabilities for all TCRbeta clonotypes that the gDNA method yielded from a few donors. TCRdb carries this immuneACCESS record with in-frame sequences only. Its versions omit some clonotypes, under half of them owing to an unresolved V gene in the studies checked, with the rest unexplained. D and trimming were read from the DNA, whereas the V and J calls and clone size are those reported in that table. This sample has about 600,000 clones in its table, and around 97% of those were observed once. The ten most abundant clones make up approximately 0.057% of the sample.

Via the germline V gene (reference sequence), CDR1 is SEHNR and CDR2 FQNEAQ. At the junction V is shortened by 7 bases and J by 5 bases, with 11 bases in between. Including cysteine and phenylalanine, the CDR3 has 12 amino acids. Kept here is only the CDR3 DNA, which spans 36 bases and is read in frame from base 1. Donors were healthy HIV-negative adults with no recently reported acute infections or vaccinations. All donors were Caucasian adults living in Nashville, Tennessee, USA. CD4+ T cells were enriched through magnetic negative selection, after which naive cells were positively selected on CD45RA and the remaining negative fraction served as the memory subset. Blood was obtained by leukapheresis, after which PBMCs were separated by Ficoll-Histopaque density gradient centrifugation and cryopreserved in liquid nitrogen vapor phase. Purity and quantity of every magnetically sorted T cell population were checked by analytical flow cytometry. From each sorted fraction, genomic DNA was isolated and quantified by UV absorbance on a Nanodrop 2000c.

This sequence was found in a woman aged 25 to 39 in good health. Sample: naive CD4+ T cells sorted from blood. The cell subset or site tag for this specimen amounts to: CD45RA+ positively selected. The chain is assembled from TRBV7-9 and TRBJ1-1, with no confidently assigned D gene. The DNA reads as follows: TGTGCCAGCACCAAAACGGGGACTGAAGCTTTCTTT. Its amino acids are CASTKTGTEAFF. Where the CDR3 stops, the reference TRBV7-9 and TRBJ1-1 genes take over; the full variable domain is DTGVSQNPRHKITKRGQNVTFRCDPISEHNRLYWYRQTLGQGPEFLTYFQNEAQLEKSRLLSDRFSAERPKGSFSTLEIQRTEQGDSAMYLCASTKTGTEAFFGQGTRLTVV.